Following are 2 T cell receptor beta chains from one sample sequenced in a study of blood T cell repertoires in COVID-19. Only in-frame clones appear in the TCRdb table, and some are missing; sequencing was by immunoSEQ multiplex PCR. The data hold roughly 350,000 clones, with over 75% observed a single time. Sequenced material: peripheral blood. These receptors were collected from a woman between 25 and 40 years old with COVID-19, enrolled during active disease.

The rearrangement uses TRBV7-9 and TRBJ2-2, with 8 bases aligning to TRBD1. This CDR3 is built from 17 residues. CDR1 and CDR2 from the germline V gene are SEHNR and FQNEAQ (reference sequence). The V and J ends lost 4 bases and 4 bases, in that order; junction bases with no gene match: 11. Here the CDR3 DNA reads TGTGCCAGCAGCTCCATCGGACAGGGTGCGAGCACCGGGGAGCTGTTTTTT. Its protein is CASSSIGQGASTGELFF.

This clone was seen only once. The chain carries TRBV24-1 and TRBJ2-2; the D gene is possibly TRBD1 (6 bases). CDR1 KGHDR and CDR2 SFDVKD come from the germline V gene. This CDR3 is 16 amino acids long. V shed 5 bases and J shed 0 bases, with 12 bases lying between them. CDR3 sequence reads: CATSVVGTPNTGELFF. The CDR3 DNA sequence: TGTGCCACCAGTGTCGTCGGGACACCGAACACCGGGGAGCTGTTTTTT.